The 21 T cell receptor beta chains below come from one sample, sequenced in a study of T cells in localized non-small cell lung cancer (dated by TCRdb to 2018 to 2020). Receptor libraries were prepared by the immunoSEQ multiplex PCR assay. The source is immuneACCESS, and TCRdb retained only in-frame sequences with V and J called. Part of the clones is not carried over; for the studies checked, unresolved V genes explain less than half of this, and the remainder is unexplained. The sample table records roughly 3,000 clones; around 18% of these occur just once. The top ten hold around 10% of the sample. The source material was lung tumor tissue, sampled before any cancer treatment. The receptors derive from a man aged 35 to 69 with stage I lung adenocarcinoma.

This clone was observed a few times. CDR3 coding DNA: TGTGCCAGCAGGACCGCGGGGGGGGATACGCAGTATTTT. It translates to CASRTAGGDTQYF. The chain is built from TRBV28 and TRBJ2-3; 9 nucleotides line up with TRBD2. Germline V lookup: CDR1 MDHEN, CDR2 SYDVKM. V dropped 6 bases and J dropped 6; count of bases not matched to a gene: 4. CDR3 length equals 13 residues.

This sequence joins TRBV6-8 and TRBJ1-5, with 8 bases that match TRBD1. CDR3 length: 15 amino acids. The germline V gene has CDR1 MNHGY and CDR2 SAAAGT. V lost 6 bases to trimming and J lost 2 bases; unmatched junction nucleotides: 6. CDR3 nucleotide sequence: TGTGCCAGCAGCCCCGGACAGGGCGGCAATCAGCCCCAGCATTTT. This sequence encodes CASSPGQGGNQPQHF.

J is TRBJ1-6 and V is TRBV6-8; TRBD1 might be the D (5 bases). The CDR3 extends over 14 amino acids. Trimming took 7 bases from V and 8 from J, leaving 15 bases between them. Germline V gene lookup returns CDR1 MNHGY and CDR2 SAAAGT. Written as DNA, the CDR3 is TGTGCCAGCAAGCAATGGCAGGGTGATTCACCCCTCCACTTT. This codes for CASKQWQGDSPLHF.

This clone came up a few times. The J gene is TRBJ2-7, the V gene TRBV6-7; a possible D gene is TRBD2 (5 bases). TRBV6-7 is identified as an open reading frame with a role that is uncertain. CDR3 length: 11 residues. V was shortened by 5 bases and J by 6 bases, with 8 bases between the two germline ends. CDR3: CASSRDGEQYF. CDR3 nucleotides: TGTGCCAGCAGTCGGGATGGCGAGCAGTACTTC.

This chain links TRBV6-8 with TRBJ1-1; D is possibly TRBD1 (6 bases). Trimming removed 5 bases at V and 12 bases at J, with 22 bases between. Germline V gene data show CDR1 as MNHGY and CDR2 as SAAAGT. The length of the CDR3 is 14 residues. The CDR3 nucleotides are TGTGCCAGCAGTGACTTCGACGAACAGGGCAACACTTTCTTT. Amino acid sequence: CASSDFDEQGNTFF.

V gene TRBV7-7 combines with J gene TRBJ2-3; 15 bases agree with TRBD2. Germline V gives CDR1 SSHAT, CDR2 FNYEAQ (reference sequence). The CDR3 is 17 amino acids. With 5 bases clipped from V and 5 bases from J, the junction kept 8 bases outside the gene matches. The DNA of the CDR3 is TGTGCCAGCAGCCTGGGACTAGCGGGGGGCGGGGGAGATACGCAGTATTTT. Protein product: CASSLGLAGGGGDTQYF.

This clone was recorded a few times. The V gene is TRBV28, the J gene TRBJ1-2, with D maybe TRBD1 (6 bases). The germline V gene has CDR1 MDHEN and CDR2 SYDVKM. The CDR3 covers 14 residues. V was trimmed by 4 bases and J by 2 bases, leaving 11 bases between them. The chain's CDR3 is CASSSGALNYGYTF. The CDR3 region has the DNA TGTGCCAGCAGTTCGGGGGCCCTCAACTATGGCTACACCTTC.

This clone is judged medium-sized. The chain carries TRBV30 and TRBJ2-7; 9 nucleotides align to TRBD1. CDR3 length equals 15 residues. Germline V gene data show CDR1 as GTSNPN and CDR2 as SVGIG (reference sequence). The trim removed 0 bases at V and 1 base at J, leaving 4 bases unmatched. The CDR3 DNA follows: TGTGCCTGGAGTGTACTTGGACAGGGGTCCTACGAGCAGTACTTC. Protein product: CAWSVLGQGSYEQYF.

This clone is medium-sized (0.01 to 0.1%) by share. The chain couples TRBV9 to TRBJ2-1, with 9 bases matching TRBD2. Germline V CDR1 and CDR2: SGDLS, YYNGEE. This CDR3 region has 14 residues. V shed 5 bases and J 8 bases; nucleotides not matched to a gene: 8. CDR3 in amino acids: CASRGAGGPDEQFF. CDR3 coding DNA: TGTGCCAGCAGAGGCGCGGGAGGGCCGGATGAGCAGTTCTTC. Drawing the rest from reference TRBV9 and TRBJ2-1, the complete variable domain is DSGVTQTPKHLITATGQRVTLRCSPRSGDLSVYWYQQSLDQGLQFLIQYYNGEERAKGNILERFSAQQFPDLHSELNLSSLELGDSALYFCASRGAGGPDEQFFGPGTRLTVL.

This clone is deemed medium-sized (0.01 to 0.1%). This sequence joins TRBV18 and TRBJ1-6; D gene ambiguous. The CDR3 totals 15 residues. CDR1 and CDR2 (germline): KGHSH, LQKENI. V lost 2 bases, J lost 1 base, and 6 bases lay in between. The CDR3 protein is CASSPGRSYNSPLHF. The CDR3 DNA reads as TGTGCCAGCTCACCAGGCAGGTCCTATAATTCACCCCTCCACTTT.

The chain joins TRBV16 to TRBJ1-1; the D gene is possibly TRBD1 (6 bases). Germline loops: CDR1 KGHSY, CDR2 FQNENV. V shed 4 bases and J shed 0 bases, with 9 bases lying between them. The CDR3 has 14 residues. The CDR3 coding sequence is TGTGCCAGCAGCCCGGGGGCTTTGAACACTGAAGCTTTCTTT. Translated, it gives CASSPGALNTEAFF.

The CDR3, as DNA: TGTGCCACCAGCGACCCCGACAGGCCCCACGAGCAGTACGTC. This codes for CATSDPDRPHEQYV. The genes are TRBV15 and TRBJ2-7; TRBD1 is a possible D gene (6 bases). The CDR3 covers 14 residues. Germline V gene sequence: CDR1 LNHNV, CDR2 YYDKDF (reference sequence). With 5 bases removed from V and 5 bases from J, the gap between germline ends came to 16 bases.

V and J are TRBV19 and TRBJ1-2; TRBD1 matches at 7 bases. The ends lost 8 bases at V and 3 bases at J; junction bases unmatched: 12. CDR3 length: 15 amino acids. The germline V gene has CDR1 LNHDA and CDR2 SQIVND (reference sequence). CDR3 amino acids: CASLRVGGGHYGYTF. The CDR3 DNA is TGTGCCAGTCTGCGAGTGGGAGGGGGCCACTATGGCTACACCTTC. Together with reference TRBV19 and TRBJ1-2, the CDR3 gives the full variable domain: DGGITQSPKYLFRKEGQNVTLSCEQNLNHDAMYWYRQDPGQGLRLIYYSQIVNDFQKGDIAEGYSVSREKKESFPLTVTSAQKNPTAFYLCASLRVGGGHYGYTFGSGTRLTVV.

The gene calls are TRBV18 and TRBJ1-1; possible D gene TRBD1, 5 bases. V was clipped by 0 bases and J by 4 bases, with 15 bases between them. Germline V gene data show CDR1 as KGHSH and CDR2 as LQKENI. The CDR3 runs 16 residues. CDR3 sequence reads: CASSPPSRGGGTEAFF. CDR3 sequence (DNA): TGTGCCAGCTCACCACCATCCCGGGGGGGAGGCACTGAAGCTTTCTTT.

This clone was found a few times. The chain combines TRBV28 with TRBJ2-3; D is uncertain. The CDR3 loop spans 13 amino acids. Trimming took off 3 bases at V and 3 bases at J, with 7 bases between the two ends. The V gene's germline CDR1 is MDHEN and CDR2 SYDVKM. CDR3 sequence reads: CASSFRLTDTQYF. CDR3 DNA sequence: TGTGCCAGCAGTTTTCGGTTAACAGATACGCAGTATTTT.

This clone was observed a handful of times. J is TRBJ2-3 and V is TRBV11-3; 11 nucleotides match TRBD2. V shed 4 bases and J 2 bases; nucleotides not matched to a gene: 11. CDR3 length equals 18 residues. Germline CDR1 is SGHNT and CDR2 is YENEEA. The chain's CDR3 is CASSSYSGGAFNTDTQYF. Written as DNA, the CDR3 is TGTGCCAGCAGCTCCTATAGCGGGGGGGCTTTTAACACAGATACGCAGTATTTT.

This clone was seen a handful of times. The chain links TRBV11-3 to TRBJ2-1, with TRBD2 identical over 14 bases. The J segment lost 0 bases and the V segment lost 5 bases, leaving 6 bases of the junction unmatched. CDR1 is SGHNT and CDR2 is YENEEA in the germline V gene. This CDR3 region has 18 residues. This CDR3 is CASSGGTSGGSSYNEQFF. CDR3 nucleotides: TGTGCCAGCAGCGGCGGGACTAGCGGGGGCAGCTCCTACAATGAGCAGTTCTTC.

This clone was counted between two and nine times. The V and J genes are TRBV19 and TRBJ1-2; tentative D call: TRBD1 (5 bases). CDR3 length: 15 amino acids. The V end lost 6 bases, the J end lost 8 bases, and 22 bases lay between the germline ends. Germline lookup yields CDR1 LNHDA and CDR2 SQIVND (reference sequence). The CDR3 DNA reads TGTGCCAGTAGGATCGCTCGGACAAATGGGGGAGGCTACACCTTC. The encoded protein is CASRIARTNGGGYTF.

This clone qualifies as medium-sized. The chain joins TRBV6-8 to TRBJ1-1, with 10 bases fitting TRBD1. The CDR3 consists of 13 residues. V shed 6 bases and J 7 bases; nucleotides not matched to a gene: 5. Germline values: CDR1 MNHGY, CDR2 SAAAGT. The CDR3 sequence is CASSHGTGDEAFF. Written as DNA, the CDR3 is TGTGCCAGCAGCCACGGGACAGGGGATGAAGCTTTCTTT.

This clone is categorized as medium-sized. CDR3 nucleotides: TGTGCCACCAATAATGGGGCTGGAAACACCATATATTTT. It translates to CATNNGAGNTIYF. The chain recombines TRBV6-8 with TRBJ1-3; D not resolved. There are 13 residues in the CDR3. The germline V gene encodes CDR1 MNHGY and CDR2 SAAAGT. Trimming cost V 10 bases and J 2 bases, with 12 bases left between them.

V and J are TRBV12-2 and TRBJ1-2; the table's D call, TRBD1, has no DNA check behind it. TRBV12-2 is a documented pseudogene. This CDR3 comprises 16 residues. Written as DNA, the CDR3 is TGTGCAAGTCGCTTAGAAAGCTGGACAGAGAGCTATGGCTACACCTTC. Translating gives CASRLESWTESYGYTF.